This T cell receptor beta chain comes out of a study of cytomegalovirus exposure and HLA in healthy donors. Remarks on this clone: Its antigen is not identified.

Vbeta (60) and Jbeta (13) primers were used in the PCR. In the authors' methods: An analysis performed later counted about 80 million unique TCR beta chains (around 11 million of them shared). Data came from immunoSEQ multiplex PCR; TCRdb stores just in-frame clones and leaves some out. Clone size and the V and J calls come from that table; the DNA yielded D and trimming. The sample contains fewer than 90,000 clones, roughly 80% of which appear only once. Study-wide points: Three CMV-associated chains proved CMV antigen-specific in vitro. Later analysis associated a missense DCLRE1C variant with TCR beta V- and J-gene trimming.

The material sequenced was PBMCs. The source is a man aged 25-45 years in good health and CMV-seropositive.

CDR3 nucleotides: TGTGCCAGCAGTTACCAGGGGGCGGTAGCAGATACGCAGTATTTT. This gives the protein CASSYQGAVADTQYF. V is TRBV6-5 and J is TRBJ2-3; 8 nucleotides match TRBD1. This CDR3 contains 15 residues. V was pared by 2 bases and J by 4 bases, with 5 bases of the junction left unmatched. The germline V gene has CDR1 MNHEY and CDR2 SVGAGI.